The clone carrying this TCR beta chain was detected ten times or more. What it binds is unknown. One junction end does not reproduce the germline sequence, and a read error may be involved. After constant-region reverse-primer amplification, full-length variable regions underwent semi-nested PCR with Nested Universal Primer A. TCRdb re-called the 5' RACE reads with MiXCR, one entry per CDR3 protein. The sample contains 4,500 to 5,500 distinct CDR3 sequences, under 40% of which appear only once. The CDR3 is 13 amino acids. The V gene's germline CDR1 is SGHTA and CDR2 FQGTGA. Notes on the study in general: Tumor memory CD4+ T cell TCR gene usage clustered with blood and lymph node memory CD4+ cells and lymph node naive CD4+ cells. Greatest tumor Treg TCR overlap was with tumor naive CD4+ cells.

This clonotype was obtained from a female donor with breast cancer. Sequenced material: memory CD4+ T cells sorted from blood. Subset denoted: memory CD4+ T cells, CD4+CD45RO+CD25-. The rearrangement links TRBV7-3 to TRBJ2-1; unclear D gene. CDR3 sequence (DNA): TGTGCCAGCAGCCTAACCCCTGACAATGAGCAGTTCTTC. Translating gives CASSLTPDNEQFF.